The source of this TCR beta chain is a study of blood T cell repertoires in COVID-19. Overall study: Specimens from acute and convalescent COVID-19 originated in the United States, Italy and Spain. T cells, B-cell-depleted T cells, or PBMCs supplied cDNA or gDNA.

Per the original data handling: The assay estimated nucleated cells by amplifying reference gene primers. TCRdb's copy holds only in-frame clones and misses some; the assay was immunoSEQ multiplex PCR. Clone size and the V and J calls come from that table; the DNA yielded D and trimming. The sample includes 110,000 to 150,000 clones, approximately 90% of them seen just once. V shed 3 bases and J 12 bases; nucleotides not matched to a gene: 5. The length of the CDR3 is 13 residues. Germline CDR1 is SGHNT and CDR2 is YENEEA. This clone was found once. The sequencing input was peripheral blood. This clonotype was obtained from a man in his 60s with active or convalescent COVID-19. The chain couples TRBV11-3 to TRBJ2-1; 10 nucleotides align to TRBD2. The CDR3 here is CASSFDVAGGQFF. The DNA of the CDR3 is TGTGCCAGCAGCTTCGACGTAGCGGGAGGGCAGTTCTTC.